A single sample gave rise to the 6 T cell receptor beta chains below, sequenced in a study of T cells after yellow fever vaccination. In TCRdb, the 5' RACE reads were re-called with MiXCR into one record per CDR3 protein. This table holds 300,000 to 350,000 distinct CDR3 sequences, 3% to 4.5% found once. The sample in question was PBMCs, obtained 5 days after the yellow fever booster vaccination. The source is a man aged 18-30 years who received the YFV17D yellow fever vaccine.

This clonotype has only a few counts. The chain recombines TRBV6-2 or TRBV6-3 with TRBJ2-1; TRBD2 is a possible D gene (7 bases). V lost 10 bases and J lost 1, with 17 bases in between. CDR1 and CDR2 (germline): MNHEY, SVGEGT. This CDR3 spans 15 amino acids. DNA for the CDR3: TGTGCCACCAGGTGGGCGGGGGCGTCCTACAATGAGCAGTTCTTC. Protein product: CATRWAGASYNEQFF.

This clonotype was seen ten or more times. The chain links TRBV7-9 to TRBJ1-1; D gene unclear. Germline V lookup: CDR1 SEHNR, CDR2 FQNEAQ (reference sequence). The length of the CDR3 is 13 residues. Between the trimmed V and J ends, which lost 3 bases and 1 base, there was a span of 6 bases. The DNA of the CDR3 is TGTGCCAGCAGCTTCGAGGCGAACACTGAAGCTTTCTTT. It yields the protein CASSFEANTEAFF. The full variable domain, rest sourced from reference TRBV7-9 and TRBJ1-1, is DTGVSQNPRHKITKRGQNVTFRCDPISEHNRLYWYRQTLGQGPEFLTYFQNEAQLEKSRLLSDRFSAERPKGSFSTLEIQRTEQGDSAMYLCASSFEANTEAFFGQGTRLTVV.

This clonotype has at least ten counts. This chain uses TRBV6-5 with TRBJ1-1, with a possible D match to TRBD1 (6 bases). The CDR3 runs 14 residues. Germline-derived CDR1 and CDR2 are MNHEY and SVGAGI. The V gene lost 7 bases and the J gene lost 5 bases, with 17 bases spanning the gap. The CDR3 nucleotides are TGTGCCAGCATTAAGAGGGGGGCTTGGACTGAAGCTTTCTTT. It specifies CASIKRGAWTEAFF.

The V gene is TRBV4-1, the J gene TRBJ1-1, with D possibly TRBD1 on 6 matching bases. This CDR3 has 15 amino acids. V lost 1 base and J lost 0, with 9 bases in between. The germline V gene has CDR1 MGHRA and CDR2 YSYEKL. For the CDR3, the DNA is TGCGCCAGCAGCCAAGTGGACAGAATGAACACTGAAGCTTTCTTT. Translation: CASSQVDRMNTEAFF.

This clonotype was observed a few times. CDR3: CASSRLGLEQYV. The CDR3 DNA is TGTGCCAGCAGCCGTCTAGGTCTCGAGCAGTACGTC. V is TRBV7-9 and J is TRBJ2-7; D not certain. Germline-derived CDR1 and CDR2 are SEHNR and FQNEAQ (reference sequence). CDR3 size: 12 residues. V dropped 5 bases and J dropped 6 bases, with 11 bases sitting between them.

This clonotype was seen repeatedly, ten times or more. The chain employs TRBV5-1 and TRBJ2-7, with 9 bases matching TRBD1. Trimming took 1 base from V and 7 from J; bases not matched to a gene: 3. The CDR3 is 13 residues long. The germline CDR1 and CDR2 sequences are SGHRS and YFSETQ. CDR3 DNA: TGCGCCAGCAGCTTGAACAGGGGGCAGGAGCAGTACTTC. This codes for CASSLNRGQEQYF. Supplemented by reference TRBV5-1 and TRBJ2-7, the full variable domain reads KAGVTQTPRYLIKTRGQQVTLSCSPISGHRSVSWYQQTPGQGLQFLFEYFSETQRNKGNFPGRFSGRQFSNSRSEMNVSTLELGDSALYLCASSLNRGQEQYFGPGTRLTVT.